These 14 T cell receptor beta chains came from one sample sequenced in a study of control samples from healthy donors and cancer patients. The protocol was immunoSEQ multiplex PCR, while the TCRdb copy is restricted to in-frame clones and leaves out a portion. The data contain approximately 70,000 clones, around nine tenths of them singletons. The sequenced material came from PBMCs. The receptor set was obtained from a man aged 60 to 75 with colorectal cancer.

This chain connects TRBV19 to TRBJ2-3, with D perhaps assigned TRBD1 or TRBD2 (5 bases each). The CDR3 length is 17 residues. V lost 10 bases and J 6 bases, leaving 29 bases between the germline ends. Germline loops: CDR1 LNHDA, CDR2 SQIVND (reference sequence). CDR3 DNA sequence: TGTGCCACCCAAAATAGGGGCTCTGGGGGTTCTGGGGATACGCAGTATTTT. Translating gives CATQNRGSGGSGDTQYF.

Written as DNA, the CDR3 is TGTGCCAGCAGTCTGCCTAAGACTATGACGGGGGTGTACAATGAGCAGTTCTTC. This codes for CASSLPKTMTGVYNEQFF. This chain joins TRBV28 and TRBJ2-1, with D perhaps matching TRBD2 (6 bases). V was pared by 5 bases and J by 4 bases, with 24 bases between. The length of the CDR3 is 18 residues. The germline V gene has CDR1 MDHEN and CDR2 SYDVKM.

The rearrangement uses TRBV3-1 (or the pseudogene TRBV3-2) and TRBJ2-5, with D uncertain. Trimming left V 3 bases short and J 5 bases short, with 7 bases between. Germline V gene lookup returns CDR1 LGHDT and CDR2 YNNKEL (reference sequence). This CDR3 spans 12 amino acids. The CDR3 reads CASSQAGETQYF. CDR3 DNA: TGTGCCAGCAGCCAGGCTGGTGAGACCCAGTACTTC.

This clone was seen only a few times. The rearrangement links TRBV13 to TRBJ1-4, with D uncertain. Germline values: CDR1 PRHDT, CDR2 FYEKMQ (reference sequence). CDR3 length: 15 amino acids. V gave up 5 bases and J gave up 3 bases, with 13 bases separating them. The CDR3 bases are TGTGCCAGCAGCCCCCGGGCCCGCGCTAATGAAAAACTGTTTTTT. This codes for CASSPRARANEKLFF.

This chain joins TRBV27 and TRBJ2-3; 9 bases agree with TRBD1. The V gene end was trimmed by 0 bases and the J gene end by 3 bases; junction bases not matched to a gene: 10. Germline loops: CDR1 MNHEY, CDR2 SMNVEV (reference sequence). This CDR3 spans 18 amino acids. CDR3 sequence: CASSLSLYRGRSTDTQYF. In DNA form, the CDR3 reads TGTGCCAGCAGTTTATCCCTCTACAGGGGGCGCAGTACAGATACGCAGTATTTT.

CDR3 residues: CASSYGPRETQYF. The CDR3 DNA reads as TGTGCCAGCAGTTATGGGCCCCGGGAGACCCAGTACTTC. The rearrangement uses TRBV6-2 or TRBV6-3 and TRBJ2-5, with no clear D. Germline assignment: CDR1 MNHEY and CDR2 SVGEGT. V gave up 3 bases and J gave up 5 bases, with 10 bases separating them. This CDR3 spans 13 amino acids.

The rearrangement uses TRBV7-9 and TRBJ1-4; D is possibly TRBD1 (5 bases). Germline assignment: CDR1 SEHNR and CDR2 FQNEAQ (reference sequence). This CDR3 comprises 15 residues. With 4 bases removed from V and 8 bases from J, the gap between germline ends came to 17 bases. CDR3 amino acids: CASSSHRDVPEKLFF. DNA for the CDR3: TGTGCCAGCAGCTCTCACCGGGACGTTCCCGAAAAACTGTTTTTT. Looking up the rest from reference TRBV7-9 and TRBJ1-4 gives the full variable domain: DTGVSQNPRHKITKRGQNVTFRCDPISEHNRLYWYRQTLGQGPEFLTYFQNEAQLEKSRLLSDRFSAERPKGSFSTLEIQRTEQGDSAMYLCASSSHRDVPEKLFFGSGTQLSVL.

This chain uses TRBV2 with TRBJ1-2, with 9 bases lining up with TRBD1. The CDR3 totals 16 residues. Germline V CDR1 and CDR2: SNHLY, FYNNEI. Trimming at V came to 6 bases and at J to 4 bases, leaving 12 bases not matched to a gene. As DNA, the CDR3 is TGTGCCAGCAGGGCCGAAACCGGGACAGGGACCTATGGCTACACCTTC. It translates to CASRAETGTGTYGYTF.

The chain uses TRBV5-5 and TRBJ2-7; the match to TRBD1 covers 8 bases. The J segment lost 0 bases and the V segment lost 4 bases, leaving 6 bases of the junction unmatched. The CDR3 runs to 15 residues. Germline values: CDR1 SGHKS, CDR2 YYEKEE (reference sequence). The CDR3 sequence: CASSGGQGISYEQYF. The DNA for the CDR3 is TGTGCCAGCAGCGGCGGACAGGGCATCTCCTACGAGCAGTACTTC.

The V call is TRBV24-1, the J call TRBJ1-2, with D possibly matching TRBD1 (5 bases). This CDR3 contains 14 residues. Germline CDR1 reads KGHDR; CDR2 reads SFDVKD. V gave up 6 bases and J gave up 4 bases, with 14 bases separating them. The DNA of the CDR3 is TGTGCCACCAGTACGGGGGGATCCCTCTATGGCTACACCTTC. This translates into CATSTGGSLYGYTF.

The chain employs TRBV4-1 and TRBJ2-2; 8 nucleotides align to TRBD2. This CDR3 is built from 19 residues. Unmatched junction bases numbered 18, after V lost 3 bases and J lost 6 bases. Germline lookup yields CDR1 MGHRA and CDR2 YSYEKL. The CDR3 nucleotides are TGCGCCAGCAGCCAGCCGGGATCGTCGAGCGGGGGCCTTTCCGGGGAGCTGTTTTTT. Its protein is CASSQPGSSSGGLSGELFF.

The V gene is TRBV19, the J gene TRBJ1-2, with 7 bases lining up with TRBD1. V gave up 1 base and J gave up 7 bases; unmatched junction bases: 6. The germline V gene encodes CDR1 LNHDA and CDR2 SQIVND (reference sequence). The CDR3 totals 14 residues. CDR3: CASSIVRGRGGYTF. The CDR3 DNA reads TGTGCCAGTAGTATAGTGAGGGGGCGCGGTGGCTACACCTTC.

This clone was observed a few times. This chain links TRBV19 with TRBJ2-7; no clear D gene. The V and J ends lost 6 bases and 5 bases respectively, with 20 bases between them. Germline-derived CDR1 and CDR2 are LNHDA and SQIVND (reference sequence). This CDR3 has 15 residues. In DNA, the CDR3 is TGTGCCAGTAGCCCGGGCCTAGTAAAACTCAACGAGCAGTACTTC. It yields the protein CASSPGLVKLNEQYF. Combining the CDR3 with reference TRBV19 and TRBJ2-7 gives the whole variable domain DGGITQSPKYLFRKEGQNVTLSCEQNLNHDAMYWYRQDPGQGLRLIYYSQIVNDFQKGDIAEGYSVSREKKESFPLTVTSAQKNPTAFYLCASSPGLVKLNEQYFGPGTRLTVT.

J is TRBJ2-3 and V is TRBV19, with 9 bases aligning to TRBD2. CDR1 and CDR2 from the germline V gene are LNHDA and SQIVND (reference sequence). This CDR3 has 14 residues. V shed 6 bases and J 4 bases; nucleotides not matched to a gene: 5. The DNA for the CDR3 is TGTGCCAGTAGCGCGGGGGGGCGGGCAGATACGCAGTATTTT. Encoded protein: CASSAGGRADTQYF.